This TCR beta chain was sequenced for a study of T cells after yellow fever vaccination. Broader study findings: In post-booster samples, most primary-vaccination clones reappeared (under 98% CD4, nearly 90% CD8).

Universal primer sites and UMIs were introduced during 5'RACE template-switching synthesis of TCR cDNA. TCRdb independently ran MiXCR on the 5' RACE reads; one entry per CDR3 protein. Of some 550,000 distinct CDR3 sequences listed, around 21% are singletons. After removal of 6 bases from V and 3 bases from J, the junction contained 11 bases not matched to a gene. The CDR3 extends over 18 amino acids. The germline CDR1 and CDR2 sequences are SGHVS and FNYEAQ. A note on this clonotype: No antigen is known for it.

This rearrangement joins TRBV7-6 to TRBJ2-5, with TRBD2 identical over 15 bases. Specimen: PBMCs, collected 15 days after the yellow fever booster vaccination. The receptor was isolated from a man under 40 who received the YFV17D yellow fever vaccine. CDR3 loop: CASSLKRTSGRGEETQYF. CDR3 nucleotides: TGTGCCAGCAGTCTGAAACGGACTAGCGGGAGGGGTGAAGAGACCCAGTACTTC.